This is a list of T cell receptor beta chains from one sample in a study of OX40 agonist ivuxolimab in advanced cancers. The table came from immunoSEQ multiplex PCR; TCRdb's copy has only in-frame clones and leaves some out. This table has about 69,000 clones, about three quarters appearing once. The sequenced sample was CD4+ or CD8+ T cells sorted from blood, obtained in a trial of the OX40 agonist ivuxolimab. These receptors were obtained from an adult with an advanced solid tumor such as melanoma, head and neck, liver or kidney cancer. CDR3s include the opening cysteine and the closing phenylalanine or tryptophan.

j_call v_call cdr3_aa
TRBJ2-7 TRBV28 CASNLGGSSYEQYF
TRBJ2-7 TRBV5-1 CASSPSGTSSYEQYF
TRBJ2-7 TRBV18 CASSPATGSYEQYF
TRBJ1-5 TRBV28 CASRAGTENQPQHF
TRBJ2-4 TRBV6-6 CASSLTGSLAKNIQYF
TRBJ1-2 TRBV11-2 CASSLDLRLYGYTF
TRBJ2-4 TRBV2 CASVGGGAKNIQYF
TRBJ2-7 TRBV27 CASSLWGAPTSTYEQYF
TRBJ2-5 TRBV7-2 CASSSLGGSQETQYF
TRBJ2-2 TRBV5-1 CASSPRQGRTGELFF
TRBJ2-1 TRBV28 CASSLRLAVQFF
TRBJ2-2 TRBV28 CASSLGRVDTGELFF
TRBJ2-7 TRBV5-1 CASTQGREQYF
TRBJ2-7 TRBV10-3 CAISAPRGGDYEQYF
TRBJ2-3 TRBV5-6 CASSLVGVHTDTQYF
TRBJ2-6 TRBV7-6 CASSAYPVSGANVLTF
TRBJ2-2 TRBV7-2 CASRPGLAETGELFF
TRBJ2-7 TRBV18 CASSPLRLGQGAYEQYF
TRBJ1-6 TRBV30 CAWSVHGRGYLLHF
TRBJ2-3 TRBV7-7 CASVPGGPSTDTQYF
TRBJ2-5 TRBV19 CASSYWAGAAQETQYF
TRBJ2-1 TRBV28 CASSLWTSGSLNNEQFF
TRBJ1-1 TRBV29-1 CSVVRARDTEAFF
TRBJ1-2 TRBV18 CASSRGKEYGYTF
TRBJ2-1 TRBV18 CASSSLGLPDNEQFF